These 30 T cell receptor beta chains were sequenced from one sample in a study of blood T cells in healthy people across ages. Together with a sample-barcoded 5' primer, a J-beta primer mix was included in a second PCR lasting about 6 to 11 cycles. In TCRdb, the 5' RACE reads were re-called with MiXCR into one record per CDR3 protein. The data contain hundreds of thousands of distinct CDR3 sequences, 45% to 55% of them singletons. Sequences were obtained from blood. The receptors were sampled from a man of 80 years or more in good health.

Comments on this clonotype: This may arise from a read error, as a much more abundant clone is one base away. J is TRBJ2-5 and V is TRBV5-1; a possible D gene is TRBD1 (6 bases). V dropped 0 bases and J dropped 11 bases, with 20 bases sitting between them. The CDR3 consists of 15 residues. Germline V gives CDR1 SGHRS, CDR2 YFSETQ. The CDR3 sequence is CASSLATGKSYGQYF. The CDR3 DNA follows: TGCGCCAGCAGCTTGGCTACAGGGAAATCGTACGGGCAGTACTTC.

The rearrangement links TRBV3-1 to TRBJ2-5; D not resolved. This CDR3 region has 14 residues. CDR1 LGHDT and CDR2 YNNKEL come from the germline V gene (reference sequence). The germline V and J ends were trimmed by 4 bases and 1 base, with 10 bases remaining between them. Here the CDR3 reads CASSRNVGQETQYF. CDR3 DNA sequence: TGTGCCAGCAGCCGGAACGTTGGCCAAGAGACCCAGTACTTC.

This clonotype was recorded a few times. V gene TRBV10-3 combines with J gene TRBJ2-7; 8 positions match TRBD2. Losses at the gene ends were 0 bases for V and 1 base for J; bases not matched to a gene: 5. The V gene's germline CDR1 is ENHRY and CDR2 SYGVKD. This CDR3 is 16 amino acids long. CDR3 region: CAISESRLAGSYEQYF. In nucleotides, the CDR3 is TGTGCCATCAGTGAGTCCCGGTTAGCGGGGTCCTACGAGCAGTACTTC.

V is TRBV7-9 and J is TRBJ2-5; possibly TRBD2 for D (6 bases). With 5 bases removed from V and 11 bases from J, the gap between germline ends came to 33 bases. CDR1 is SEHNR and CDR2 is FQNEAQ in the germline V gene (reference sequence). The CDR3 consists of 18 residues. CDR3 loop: CASSTTGTTSTPPGEQYF. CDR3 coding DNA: TGTGCCAGCAGCACTACTGGGACCACCAGTACACCTCCGGGGGAGCAGTACTTC.

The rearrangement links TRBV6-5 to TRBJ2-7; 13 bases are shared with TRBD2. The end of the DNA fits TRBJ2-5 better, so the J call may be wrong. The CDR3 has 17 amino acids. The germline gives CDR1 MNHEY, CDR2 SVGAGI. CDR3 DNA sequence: TGTGCCAGCAGTTATTGGACTAGCGGGGGCCCGTTCGGGACCCAGTACTTC. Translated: CASSYWTSGGPFGTQYF.

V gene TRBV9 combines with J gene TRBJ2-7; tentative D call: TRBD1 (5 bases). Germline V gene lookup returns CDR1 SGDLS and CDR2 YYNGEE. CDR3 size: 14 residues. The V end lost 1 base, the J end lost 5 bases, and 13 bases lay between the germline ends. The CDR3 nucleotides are TGTGCCAGCAGCGTATCATCGTGGGGCGACGAGCAGTACTTC. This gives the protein CASSVSSWGDEQYF.

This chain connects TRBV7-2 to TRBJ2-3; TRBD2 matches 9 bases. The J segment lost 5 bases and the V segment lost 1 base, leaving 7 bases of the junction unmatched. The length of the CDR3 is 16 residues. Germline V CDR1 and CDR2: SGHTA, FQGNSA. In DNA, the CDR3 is TGTGCCAGCAGCTTAGGTCGGCGGGGGGGCGGAGATACGCAGTATTTT. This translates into CASSLGRRGGGDTQYF.

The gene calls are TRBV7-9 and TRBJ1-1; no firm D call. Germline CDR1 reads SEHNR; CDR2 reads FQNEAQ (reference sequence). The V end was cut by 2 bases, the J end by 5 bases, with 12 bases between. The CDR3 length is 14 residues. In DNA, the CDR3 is TGTGCCAGCAGCTTAAGCGTTAGGGCGACTGAAGCTTTCTTT. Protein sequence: CASSLSVRATEAFF.

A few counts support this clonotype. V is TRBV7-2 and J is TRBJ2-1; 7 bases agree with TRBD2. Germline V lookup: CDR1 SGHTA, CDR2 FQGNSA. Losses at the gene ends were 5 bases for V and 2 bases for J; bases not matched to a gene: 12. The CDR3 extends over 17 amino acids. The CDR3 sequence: CASSLKPSGPPYNEQFF. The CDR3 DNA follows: TGTGCCAGCAGCCTAAAACCTAGCGGCCCCCCCTACAATGAGCAGTTCTTC.

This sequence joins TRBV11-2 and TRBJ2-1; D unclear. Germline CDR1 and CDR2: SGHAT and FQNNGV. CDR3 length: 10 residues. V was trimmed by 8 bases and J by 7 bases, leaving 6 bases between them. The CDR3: CASGQNEQFF. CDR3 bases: TGTGCCAGCGGTCAGAATGAGCAGTTCTTC.

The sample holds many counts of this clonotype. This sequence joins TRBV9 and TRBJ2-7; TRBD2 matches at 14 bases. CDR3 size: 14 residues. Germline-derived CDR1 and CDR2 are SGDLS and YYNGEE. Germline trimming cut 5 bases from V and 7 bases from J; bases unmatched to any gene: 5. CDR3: CASSAGLAGVEQYF. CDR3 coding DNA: TGTGCCAGCAGTGCGGGACTAGCGGGGGTTGAGCAGTACTTC.

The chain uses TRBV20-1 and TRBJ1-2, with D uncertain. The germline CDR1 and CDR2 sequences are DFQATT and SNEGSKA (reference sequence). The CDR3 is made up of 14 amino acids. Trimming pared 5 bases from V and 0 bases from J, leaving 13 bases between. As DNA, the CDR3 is TGCAGTGCTCGTACCGTCGAAGCTAACTATGGCTACACCTTC. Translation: CSARTVEANYGYTF.

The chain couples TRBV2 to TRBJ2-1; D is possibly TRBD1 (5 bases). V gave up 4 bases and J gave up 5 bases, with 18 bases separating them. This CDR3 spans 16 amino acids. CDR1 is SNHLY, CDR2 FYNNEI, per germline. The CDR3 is CASSGSQGTVHNEQFF. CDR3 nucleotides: TGTGCCAGCAGTGGTAGTCAGGGCACCGTACACAATGAGCAGTTCTTC.

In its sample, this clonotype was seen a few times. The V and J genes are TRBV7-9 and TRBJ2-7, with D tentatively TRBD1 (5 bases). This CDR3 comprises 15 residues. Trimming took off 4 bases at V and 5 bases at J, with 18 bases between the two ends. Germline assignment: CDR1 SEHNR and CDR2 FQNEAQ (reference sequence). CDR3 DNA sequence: TGTGCCAGCAGCTCCCGGACAAGCCTGGGCCACGAGCAGTACTTC. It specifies CASSSRTSLGHEQYF. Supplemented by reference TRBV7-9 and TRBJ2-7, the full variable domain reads DTGVSQNPRHKITKRGQNVTFRCDPISEHNRLYWYRQTLGQGPEFLTYFQNEAQLEKSRLLSDRFSAERPKGSFSTLEIQRTEQGDSAMYLCASSSRTSLGHEQYFGPGTRLTVT.

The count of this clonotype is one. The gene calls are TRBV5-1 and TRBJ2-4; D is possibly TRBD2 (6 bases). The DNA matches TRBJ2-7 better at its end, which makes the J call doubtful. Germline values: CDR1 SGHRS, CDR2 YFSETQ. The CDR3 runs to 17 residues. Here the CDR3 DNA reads TGCGCCAGCAGCTTGGGAGTCTCCGGGAGCCAACTCTACGAGCAGTACTTC. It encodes CASSLGVSGSQLYEQYF.

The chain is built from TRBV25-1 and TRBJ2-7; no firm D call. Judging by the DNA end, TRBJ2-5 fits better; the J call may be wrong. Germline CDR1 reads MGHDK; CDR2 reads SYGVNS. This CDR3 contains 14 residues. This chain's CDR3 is CASSDVGGQETQYF. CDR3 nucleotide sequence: TGTGCCAGCAGTGATGTGGGCGGCCAAGAGACCCAGTACTTC.

CDR3 nucleotide sequence: TGCGCCAGCAGCTCCTACACTAGCGCGAGCTACGAGCAGTACTTC. This encodes CASSSYTSASYEQYF. The rearrangement uses TRBV5-1 and TRBJ2-7; 7 positions match TRBD2. V was clipped by 3 bases and J by 3 bases; unmatched bases: 9. CDR1 is SGHRS, CDR2 YFSETQ, per germline. The CDR3 contains 15 residues. The full variable domain, completed using reference TRBV5-1 and TRBJ2-7, is KAGVTQTPRYLIKTRGQQVTLSCSPISGHRSVSWYQQTPGQGLQFLFEYFSETQRNKGNFPGRFSGRQFSNSRSEMNVSTLELGDSALYLCASSSYTSASYEQYFGPGTRLTVT.

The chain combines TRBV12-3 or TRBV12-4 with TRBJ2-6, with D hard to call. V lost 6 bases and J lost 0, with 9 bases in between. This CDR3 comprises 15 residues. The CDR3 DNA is TGTGCCAGCAGCCGAGTCTACTCTGGGGCCAACGTCCTGACTTTC. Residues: CASSRVYSGANVLTF.

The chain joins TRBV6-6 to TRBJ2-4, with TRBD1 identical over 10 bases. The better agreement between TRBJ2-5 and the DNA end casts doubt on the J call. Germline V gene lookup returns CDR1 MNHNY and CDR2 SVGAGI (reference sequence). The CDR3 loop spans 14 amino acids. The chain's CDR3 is CASSTRTGGETQYF. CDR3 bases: TGTGCCAGCAGTACCCGGACAGGGGGGGAGACCCAGTACTTC.

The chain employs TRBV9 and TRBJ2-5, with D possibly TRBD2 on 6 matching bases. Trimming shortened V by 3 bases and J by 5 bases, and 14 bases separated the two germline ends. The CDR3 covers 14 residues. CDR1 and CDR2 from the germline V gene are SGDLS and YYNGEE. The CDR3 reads CASSARLDGETQYF. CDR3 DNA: TGTGCCAGCAGCGCCAGACTAGATGGGGAGACCCAGTACTTC.

The CDR3 coding sequence is TGTGCCAGCAGCTTAGCGGACGGGACAGGCTACGAGCAGTACTTC. Its protein product is CASSLADGTGYEQYF. The chain links TRBV7-2 to TRBJ2-7; 8 bases match TRBD1. The CDR3 is 15 amino acids. The J segment lost 3 bases and the V segment lost 0 bases, leaving 4 bases of the junction unmatched. Germline CDR1 is SGHTA and CDR2 is FQGNSA.

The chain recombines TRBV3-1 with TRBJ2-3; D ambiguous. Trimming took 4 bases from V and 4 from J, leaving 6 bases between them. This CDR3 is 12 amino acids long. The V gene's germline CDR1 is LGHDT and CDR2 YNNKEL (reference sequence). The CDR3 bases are TGTGCCAGCAGCCCTACAGCAGATACGCAGTATTTT. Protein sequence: CASSPTADTQYF.

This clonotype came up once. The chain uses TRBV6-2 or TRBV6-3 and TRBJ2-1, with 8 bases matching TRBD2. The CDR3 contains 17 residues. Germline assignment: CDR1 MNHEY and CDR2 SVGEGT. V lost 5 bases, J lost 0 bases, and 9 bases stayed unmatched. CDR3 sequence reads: CASSGLAGRSSYNEQFF. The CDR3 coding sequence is TGTGCCAGCAGTGGTTTAGCGGGAAGGAGCTCCTACAATGAGCAGTTCTTC.

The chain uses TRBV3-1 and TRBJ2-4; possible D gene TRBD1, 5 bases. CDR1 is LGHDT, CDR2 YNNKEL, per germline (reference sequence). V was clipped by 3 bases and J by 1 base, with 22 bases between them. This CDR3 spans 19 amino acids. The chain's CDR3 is CASSHSVLFRVGAKNIQYF. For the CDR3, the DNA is TGTGCCAGCAGCCACTCCGTCCTGTTCAGGGTCGGGGCCAAAAACATTCAGTACTTC.

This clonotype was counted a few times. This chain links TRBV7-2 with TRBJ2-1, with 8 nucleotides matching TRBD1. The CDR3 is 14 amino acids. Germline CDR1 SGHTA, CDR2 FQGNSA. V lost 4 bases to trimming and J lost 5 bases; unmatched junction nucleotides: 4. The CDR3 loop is CASSSWTGHNEQFF. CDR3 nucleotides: TGTGCCAGCAGCTCCTGGACAGGGCACAATGAGCAGTTCTTC.

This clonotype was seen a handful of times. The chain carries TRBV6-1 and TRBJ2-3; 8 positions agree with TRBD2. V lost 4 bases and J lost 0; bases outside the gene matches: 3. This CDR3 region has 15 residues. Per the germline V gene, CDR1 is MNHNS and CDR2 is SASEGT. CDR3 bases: TGTGCCAGCAGTGTAGCGGGGAGAAGCACAGATACGCAGTATTTT. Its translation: CASSVAGRSTDTQYF.

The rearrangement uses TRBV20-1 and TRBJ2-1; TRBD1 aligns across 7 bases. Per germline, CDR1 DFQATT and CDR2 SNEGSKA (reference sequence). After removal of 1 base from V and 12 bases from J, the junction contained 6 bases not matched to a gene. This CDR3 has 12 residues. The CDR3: CSARGQGMRQFF. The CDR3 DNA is TGCAGTGCTAGAGGACAGGGAATGAGGCAGTTCTTC.

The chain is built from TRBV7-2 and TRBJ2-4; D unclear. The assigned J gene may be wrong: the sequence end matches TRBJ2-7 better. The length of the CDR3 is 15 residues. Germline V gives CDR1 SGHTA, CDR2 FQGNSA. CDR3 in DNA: TGTGCCAGCAGCTTAGTTGTGGGAAAGGCATACGAGCAGTACTTC. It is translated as CASSLVVGKAYEQYF.

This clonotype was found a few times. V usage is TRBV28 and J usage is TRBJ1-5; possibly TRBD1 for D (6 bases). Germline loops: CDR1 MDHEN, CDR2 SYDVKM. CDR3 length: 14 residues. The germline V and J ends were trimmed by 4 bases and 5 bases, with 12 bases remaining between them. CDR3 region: CASSSTGRDQPQHF. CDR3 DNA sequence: TGTGCCAGCAGTTCGACAGGCAGGGATCAGCCCCAGCATTTT.

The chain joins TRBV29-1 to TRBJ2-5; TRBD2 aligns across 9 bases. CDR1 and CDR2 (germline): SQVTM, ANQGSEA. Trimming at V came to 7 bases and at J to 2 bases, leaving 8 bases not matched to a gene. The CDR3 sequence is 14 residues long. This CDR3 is CSARLAAPQETQYF. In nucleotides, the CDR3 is TGCAGCGCCCGACTAGCGGCCCCACAAGAGACCCAGTACTTC.